This record covers a single T cell receptor beta chain. What it recognizes is unknown. This sample was taken from a study of blood T cells in healthy people across ages. Donors were systemically healthy Caucasian individuals from Russia aged about 6 to 90 years. Germline CDR1 DFQATT, CDR2 SNEGSKA (reference sequence). CDR3 size: 14 residues. Losses at the gene ends were 3 bases for V and 6 bases for J; bases not matched to a gene: 6. Study-wide results and caveats: With donor CMV status unknown, expanded clonotype changes were possibly confounded. Naive T cell percentage by flow cytometry tracked strongly with beta diversity.

Next came a second PCR, run for about 7 to 12 cycles, which used a sample-barcoded 5' primer along with a J-beta primer mix. Every cDNA molecule carried a tag from a template-switch adaptor bearing 12 random nucleotides. MiXCR, applied by TCRdb to the 5' RACE reads, yields one record per CDR3 protein. This table holds about 1.8 million distinct CDR3 sequences, about 50% found once. The sequence came from a woman in her 40s in good health. The chain is built from TRBV20-1 and TRBJ2-1; TRBD1 matches at 9 bases. Sequenced material: blood. CDR3 DNA: TGCAGTGCTAGGCCCCGGGACAGGGCCAATGAGCAGTTCTTC. The encoded protein is CSARPRDRANEQFF.